These 29 T cell receptor beta chains were all obtained from the same sample, sequenced in a study of blood T cell repertoires in COVID-19 (dated by TCRdb to the early 2020s). Library method: the immunoSEQ multiplex PCR assay. Sourced from immuneACCESS, this table was stored by TCRdb with only in-frame sequences that have V and J called. A share of the clones is absent; for the studies checked, an unresolved V gene accounts for under half, and the remainder has no known explanation. The sample table lists a few hundred thousand clones, roughly 90% of them with a count of one. The ten largest clones add up to 1.7% of the sample. Sequences were obtained from PBMCs or T cells enriched from blood (not recorded which). The receptors here all came from a woman aged 25 to 39 who had recovered from COVID-19.

The chain uses TRBV19 and TRBJ1-2; TRBD1 might be the D (6 bases). This CDR3 is built from 13 residues. Per the germline V gene, CDR1 is LNHDA and CDR2 is SQIVND (reference sequence). V lost 7 bases, J lost 8 bases, and 17 bases lay in between. In DNA form, the CDR3 reads TGTGCCAGTAATCCTCAGGGGTTTAAGGGCTACACCTTC. Encoded protein: CASNPQGFKGYTF.

This clone appeared a single time. CDR3 protein: CASSLGVGPVYGYTF. The CDR3 DNA reads TGTGCCAGCAGCTTAGGAGTGGGGCCAGTGTATGGCTACACCTTC. The genes are TRBV7-6 and TRBJ1-2; D may be TRBD1 (5 bases). The CDR3 length is 15 residues. Germline V gene lookup returns CDR1 SGHVS and CDR2 FNYEAQ. Trimming took 1 base from V and 5 from J, leaving 14 bases between them.

In this sample, this clone turned up once. The V call is TRBV9, the J call TRBJ2-7; no clear D. The CDR3 totals 15 residues. The V end was cut by 3 bases, the J end by 2 bases, with 15 bases between. Germline values: CDR1 SGDLS, CDR2 YYNGEE. DNA of the CDR3: TGTGCCAGCAGCGCTAGACTTCCCATCACCTACGAGCAGTACTTC. It encodes CASSARLPITYEQYF.

This rearrangement joins TRBV27 to TRBJ2-1, with 8 bases fitting TRBD1. Germline trimming cut 6 bases from V and 5 bases from J; bases unmatched to any gene: 12. The CDR3 is 16 amino acids. Per germline, CDR1 MNHEY and CDR2 SMNVEV (reference sequence). DNA for the CDR3: TGTGCCAGCAGCTTAGGAAACGGACAGGGAAACAATGAGCAGTTCTTC. It codes for CASSLGNGQGNNEQFF.

This clone was detected only once. This chain joins TRBV10-3 and TRBJ2-7; 7 bases are a match to TRBD1. This CDR3 comprises 13 residues. From germline, CDR1 is ENHRY and CDR2 SYGVKD. The V and J ends lost 6 bases and 3 bases, in that order; junction bases with no gene match: 5. The CDR3 here is CAIRGDRFYEQYF. As DNA, the CDR3 is TGTGCCATCAGGGGGGACAGATTCTACGAGCAGTACTTC.

The rearrangement links TRBV27 to TRBJ1-6, with 7 bases fitting TRBD1. The ends lost 3 bases at V and 10 bases at J; junction bases unmatched: 3. Germline V lookup: CDR1 MNHEY, CDR2 SMNVEV (reference sequence). This CDR3 has 13 amino acids. CDR3 sequence (DNA): TGTGCCAGCAGTTTGACAGGGATATCACCCCTCCACTTT. This codes for CASSLTGISPLHF.

The V gene is TRBV4-2, the J gene TRBJ2-6, with TRBD2 matching 10 bases. CDR1 is LGHNA and CDR2 is YNFKEQ in the germline V gene. The ends lost 2 bases at V and 0 bases at J; junction bases unmatched: 4. CDR3 length: 18 residues. The CDR3 DNA reads TGTGCCAGCAGCCAAACTAGCGGGACATACTCTGGGGCCAACGTCCTGACTTTC. Residues: CASSQTSGTYSGANVLTF.

The chain employs TRBV7-6 and TRBJ2-1, with D possibly being TRBD2 (5 bases). V lost 0 bases, J lost 3 bases, and 9 bases lay in between. The CDR3 sequence is 15 residues long. CDR1 and CDR2 from the germline V gene are SGHVS and FNYEAQ. The DNA for the CDR3 is TGTGCCAGCAGCTTAGCGTCCGGGGTCTACAATGAGCAGTTCTTC. It translates to CASSLASGVYNEQFF.

The gene calls are TRBV2 and TRBJ2-3, with 7 bases lining up with TRBD1. The CDR3 totals 14 residues. Germline values: CDR1 SNHLY, CDR2 FYNNEI. V trimming: 6 bases; J trimming: 0 bases; junction bases outside the gene matches: 3. DNA of the CDR3: TGTGCCAGCAGCACAGGGGCTAGCACAGATACGCAGTATTTT. This codes for CASSTGASTDTQYF.

The chain combines TRBV28 with TRBJ2-7; D is unclear. The CDR3 totals 13 residues. V lost 6 bases to trimming and J lost 6 bases, with 15 bases between them. In germline, CDR1 is MDHEN, CDR2 SYDVKM. The CDR3 bases are TGTGCCAGCAGATATTCAGGATTGGGCGAGCAGTACTTC. This gives the protein CASRYSGLGEQYF.

The chain recombines TRBV5-8 with TRBJ2-1, with D hard to call. The CDR3 totals 13 residues. Germline lookup yields CDR1 SGHTS and CDR2 YDEGEE. Trimming took off 5 bases at V and 8 bases at J, with 14 bases between the two ends. The CDR3 DNA sequence: TGTGCCAGCAGGTACCGGGTTTACCATGAGCAGTTCTTC. Its protein product is CASRYRVYHEQFF.

V is TRBV24-1 and J is TRBJ1-5; 7 bases are a match to TRBD1. The CDR3 is made up of 15 amino acids. Germline V gene lookup returns CDR1 KGHDR and CDR2 SFDVKD. V lost 2 bases and J lost 3; bases outside the gene matches: 3. The CDR3 DNA reads as TGTGCCACCAGTGATTCGGGACAGTACAATCAGCCCCAGCATTTT. Protein product: CATSDSGQYNQPQHF.

The chain employs TRBV7-3 and TRBJ2-1, with 8 bases identical to TRBD2. Germline V lookup: CDR1 SGHTA, CDR2 FQGTGA. The CDR3 contains 14 residues. Losses at the gene ends were 1 base for V and 5 bases for J; bases not matched to a gene: 1. Written as DNA, the CDR3 is TGTGCCAGCAGCTTAATGGGACTAGACAATGAGCAGTTCTTC. Its protein is CASSLMGLDNEQFF.

The chain combines TRBV28 with TRBJ2-3, with TRBD2 matching 9 bases. The germline V gene encodes CDR1 MDHEN and CDR2 SYDVKM. The trim removed 2 bases at V and 4 bases at J, leaving 13 bases unmatched. This CDR3 is built from 18 residues. CDR3 in DNA: TGTGCCAGCAGTTTAGGCGGGGGGGGCACGATAAGATCAGATACGCAGTATTTT. Its protein is CASSLGGGGTIRSDTQYF. The full variable domain, completed using reference TRBV28 and TRBJ2-3, is DVKVTQSSRYLVKRTGEKVFLECVQDMDHENMFWYRQDPGLGLRLIYFSYDVKMKEKGDIPEGYSVSREKKERFSLILESASTNQTSMYLCASSLGGGGTIRSDTQYFGPGTRLTVL.

This chain uses TRBV4-2 with TRBJ1-3; TRBD1 matches 7 bases. Trimming removed 3 bases from V and 8 bases from J; junction bases left unmatched: 10. The CDR3 spans 15 residues. Germline V gene data show CDR1 as LGHNA and CDR2 as YNFKEQ. The DNA for the CDR3 is TGTGCCAGCAGCCAGGCCGGGACAGAACCGGACACCATATATTTT. Protein: CASSQAGTEPDTIYF.

The V call is TRBV4-3, the J call TRBJ1-2, with D tentatively TRBD1 (6 bases). The germline V gene encodes CDR1 LGHNA and CDR2 YSLEER. V was pared by 0 bases and J by 3 bases, with 11 bases between. The CDR3 totals 15 residues. The CDR3 nucleotides read TGCGCCAGCAGCCAAGATCCAGGGGTCGACTATGGCTACACCTTC. Its translation: CASSQDPGVDYGYTF.

This chain links TRBV6-5 with TRBJ1-2; D call uncertain. The germline V gene encodes CDR1 MNHEY and CDR2 SVGAGI. The ends were cut back, 6 bases at V and 6 bases at J, with 17 bases in the middle. This CDR3 spans 14 amino acids. The CDR3, as DNA: TGTGCCAGCAGCCTTGGCCGAGGTTGGAATGGCTACACCTTC. The encoded protein is CASSLGRGWNGYTF.

This clone has only one observation. This chain uses TRBV4-1 with TRBJ2-5; 10 positions match TRBD1. Trimming at V came to 1 base and at J to 3 bases, leaving 2 bases not matched to a gene. The germline CDR1 and CDR2 sequences are MGHRA and YSYEKL. CDR3 length: 15 residues. The CDR3 protein is CASSQGGTGEETQYF. The CDR3 DNA reads as TGCGCCAGCAGCCAAGGTGGGACAGGGGAAGAGACCCAGTACTTC.

The CDR3 spells CASSPLHRRTGQGSEAFF. CDR3 nucleotides: TGTGCCAGCTCACCACTCCATAGGCGGACAGGGCAAGGGTCTGAAGCTTTCTTT. The chain recombines TRBV18 with TRBJ1-1; 8 nucleotides line up with TRBD1. The CDR3 is made up of 18 amino acids. The J segment lost 6 bases and the V segment lost 1 base, leaving 16 bases of the junction unmatched. Germline CDR1 KGHSH, CDR2 LQKENI. The full variable domain, in which reference TRBV18 and TRBJ1-1 provide the parts outside the CDR3, is NAGVMQNPRHLVRRRGQEARLRCSPMKGHSHVYWYRQLPEEGLKFMVYLQKENIIDESGMPKERFSAEFPKEGPSILRIQQVVRGDSAAYFCASSPLHRRTGQGSEAFFGQGTRLTVV.

This clone was observed a few times. This rearrangement joins TRBV29-1 to TRBJ2-1; maybe TRBD2 (7 bases). Germline V gives CDR1 SQVTM, CDR2 ANQGSEA. Trimming removed 2 bases at V and 8 bases at J, with 10 bases between. There are 12 residues in the CDR3. The CDR3 DNA sequence: TGCAGCGTTGAATCGGGGGGCGATGAGCAGTTCTTC. Protein: CSVESGGDEQFF.

This CDR3 is CASSLLQGIGYTF. As DNA, the CDR3 is TGCGCCAGCAGCCTCTTACAGGGTATAGGCTACACCTTC. The chain recombines TRBV5-1 with TRBJ1-2; TRBD1 might be the D (6 bases). This CDR3 region has 13 residues. Germline V CDR1 and CDR2: SGHRS, YFSETQ. The V and J ends lost 4 bases and 8 bases respectively, with 15 bases between them.

CDR3 nucleotides: TGTGCCATCAGTGAGGTACAGCCCGGTGAAGCTTTCTTT. Residues: CAISEVQPGEAFF. The chain joins TRBV10-3 to TRBJ1-1, with D unclear. V gave up 2 bases and J gave up 7 bases, with 11 bases separating them. CDR1 is ENHRY and CDR2 is SYGVKD in the germline V gene. The CDR3 has 13 residues.

This clone was found once. The chain is built from TRBV28 and TRBJ1-2, with D tentatively TRBD1 (5 bases). Looked up from germline, CDR1 is MDHEN and CDR2 is SYDVKM. Trimming took 3 bases from V and 1 from J, leaving 12 bases between them. CDR3 size: 15 residues. The CDR3 sequence: CASSLGGLINYGYTF. CDR3 DNA: TGTGCCAGCAGTTTGGGGGGGTTAATTAACTATGGCTACACCTTC.

The rearrangement uses TRBV19 and TRBJ1-1; D is ambiguous. CDR3 length: 15 amino acids. Trimming pared 1 base from V and 0 bases from J, leaving 9 bases between. In germline, CDR1 is LNHDA, CDR2 SQIVND (reference sequence). CDR3 in amino acids: CASSIVAGMNTEAFF. Here the CDR3 DNA reads TGTGCCAGTAGTATAGTTGCGGGGATGAACACTGAAGCTTTCTTT.

This clone has only a few counts. The chain carries TRBV6-5 and TRBJ1-2, with a weak D call TRBD1 (5 bases). The germline V gene has CDR1 MNHEY and CDR2 SVGAGI. The V gene lost 7 bases and the J gene lost 3 bases, with 15 bases spanning the gap. The CDR3 is 14 residues long. CDR3 coding DNA: TGTGCCAGCACTAAGGTGGGGACTGACTATGGCTACACCTTC. Protein: CASTKVGTDYGYTF.

V usage is TRBV12-3 or TRBV12-4 and J usage is TRBJ1-5; D is ambiguous. V gave up 3 bases and J gave up 7 bases, with 7 bases separating them. The CDR3 runs 12 residues. DNA for the CDR3: TGTGCCAGCAGTTTCCTGGGCCAGCCCCAGCATTTT. Residues: CASSFLGQPQHF.

This chain links TRBV7-8 with TRBJ1-5; the D is unclear. Germline V gene lookup returns CDR1 SGHVS and CDR2 FQNEAQ. Between the trimmed V and J ends, which lost 3 bases and 6 bases, there was a span of 6 bases. This CDR3 has 12 amino acids. CDR3 DNA: TGTGCCAGCAGCTTTATCGGTCAGCCCCAGCATTTT. Translating it yields CASSFIGQPQHF.

This chain connects TRBV6-5 to TRBJ1-3; possibly TRBD1 for D (6 bases). The CDR3 extends over 14 amino acids. V shed 5 bases and J shed 1 base, with 9 bases lying between them. CDR1 and CDR2 from the germline V gene are MNHEY and SVGAGI. CDR3 sequence: CASSTGNSGNTIYF. CDR3 DNA: TGTGCCAGCAGTACAGGGAATTCTGGAAACACCATATATTTT.

The sample holds a few counts of this clone. The chain combines TRBV6-4 with TRBJ1-1; 7 nucleotides align to TRBD1. Germline V gene data show CDR1 as MRHNA and CDR2 as SNTAGT. J lost 1 base, V lost 6 bases, and 2 bases had no gene match. This CDR3 is 13 amino acids long. For the CDR3, the DNA is TGTGCCAGCAGGCGACAGGGGAACACTGAAGCTTTCTTT. The encoded protein is CASRRQGNTEAFF.